This is a list of T cell receptor beta chains from one sample in a study of CD8 T cells in Susac syndrome. TCRdb independently ran MiXCR on the immunoSEQ multiplex PCR reads; one entry per CDR3 protein. The sample gives approximately 190,000 distinct CDR3 sequences, almost 96% of which show up once; 0.098% is in the top ten. The sample was CD4+ T cells from PBMCs. The receptors here all came from a human donor with Susac syndrome. CDR3s include the opening cysteine and the closing phenylalanine or tryptophan. Fields, in order: D gene, clone size, V gene, J gene, CDR3 protein, CDR3 DNA. D genes are given only for firm matches. Where a row states a size, it is once, few, many or the class of an expanded clone; other rows omit it.

D gene: NA
clone size: NA
V gene: TRBV6-2/TRBV6-3
J gene: TRBJ2-5
CDR3 protein: CASSTDLRAQYF
CDR3 DNA: TGTGCCAGCAGTACCGACCTGAGGGCCCAGTACTTC

D gene: NA
clone size: NA
V gene: TRBV25-1
J gene: TRBJ1-2
CDR3 protein: CASSELRGYTF
CDR3 DNA: TGTGCCAGCAGTGAATTGCGGGGCTACACCTTC

D gene: TRBD2
clone size: NA
V gene: TRBV5-4
J gene: TRBJ2-1
CDR3 protein: CASSPLAGGPSEQFF
CDR3 DNA: TGTGCCAGCAGCCCGCTAGCGGGGGGGCCATCTGAGCAGTTCTTC

D gene: TRBD1
clone size: NA
V gene: TRBV27
J gene: TRBJ2-1
CDR3 protein: CASSLLGQYNEQFF
CDR3 DNA: TGTGCCAGCAGTTTATTGGGACAGTACAATGAGCAGTTCTTC

D gene: NA
clone size: NA
V gene: TRBV30
J gene: TRBJ1-1
CDR3 protein: CAWSPRGWVMNTEAFF
CDR3 DNA: TGTGCCTGGAGTCCACGAGGTTGGGTCATGAACACTGAAGCTTTCTTT

D gene: TRBD1
clone size: NA
V gene: TRBV9
J gene: TRBJ1-6
CDR3 protein: CASSVALDRTDSPLHF
CDR3 DNA: TGTGCCAGCAGCGTAGCCTTGGACAGGACAGATTCACCCCTCCACTTT

D gene: TRBD2
clone size: NA
V gene: TRBV24-1
J gene: TRBJ2-1
CDR3 protein: CATSGSAGGYYNEQFF
CDR3 DNA: TGTGCCACCAGTGGTTCGGCGGGGGGGTACTACAATGAGCAGTTCTTC

D gene: TRBD2
clone size: NA
V gene: TRBV28
J gene: TRBJ2-4
CDR3 protein: CASSSGTSGGAHIQYF
CDR3 DNA: TGTGCCAGCAGTTCCGGGACTAGCGGGGGGGCCCACATTCAGTACTTC

D gene: TRBD1
clone size: NA
V gene: TRBV12-3/TRBV12-4
J gene: TRBJ2-1
CDR3 protein: CASSLGTGGRDEQFF
CDR3 DNA: TGTGCCAGCAGTTTAGGGACAGGGGGTAGGGATGAGCAGTTCTTC

D gene: TRBD1
clone size: NA
V gene: TRBV5-4
J gene: TRBJ2-5
CDR3 protein: CASRGTGAFQETQYF
CDR3 DNA: TGTGCCAGCAGAGGGACAGGGGCCTTTCAAGAGACCCAGTACTTC

D gene: NA
clone size: NA
V gene: TRBV29-1
J gene: TRBJ1-4
CDR3 protein: CSVFSNEKLFF
CDR3 DNA: TGCAGCGTGTTCAGTAATGAAAAACTGTTTTTT

D gene: TRBD1
clone size: NA
V gene: TRBV9
J gene: TRBJ1-2
CDR3 protein: CASSKQGGFGYTF
CDR3 DNA: TGTGCCAGCAGCAAACAGGGGGGGTTTGGCTACACCTTC

D gene: TRBD2
clone size: NA
V gene: TRBV11-2
J gene: TRBJ2-7
CDR3 protein: CASSFSGGLREQYF
CDR3 DNA: TGTGCCAGCAGCTTTAGCGGGGGCCTGAGGGAGCAGTACTTC

D gene: NA
clone size: NA
V gene: TRBV18
J gene: TRBJ1-1
CDR3 protein: CASAEGLNTEAFF
CDR3 DNA: TGTGCCAGCGCGGAGGGGCTGAACACTGAAGCTTTCTTT

D gene: NA
clone size: NA
V gene: TRBV18
J gene: TRBJ2-7
CDR3 protein: CASSPVGNEQYF
CDR3 DNA: TGTGCCAGCTCACCGGTTGGGAACGAGCAGTACTTC

D gene: NA
clone size: NA
V gene: TRBV30
J gene: TRBJ2-7
CDR3 protein: CAFQPGGNEQYF
CDR3 DNA: TGTGCCTTTCAACCGGGGGGCAACGAGCAGTACTTC

D gene: NA
clone size: NA
V gene: TRBV14
J gene: TRBJ1-6
CDR3 protein: CASSQTVGDIHNSPLHF
CDR3 DNA: TGTGCCAGCAGCCAGACGGTCGGAGATATACATAATTCACCCCTCCACTTT

D gene: NA
clone size: NA
V gene: TRBV6-5
J gene: TRBJ2-1
CDR3 protein: CASSYGGGRRSYNEQFF
CDR3 DNA: TGTGCCAGCAGTTACGGTGGGGGGAGGAGATCCTACAATGAGCAGTTCTTC

D gene: TRBD1
clone size: NA
V gene: TRBV12-3/TRBV12-4
J gene: TRBJ2-1
CDR3 protein: CASRNRGIDEQFF
CDR3 DNA: TGTGCCAGCAGAAACAGGGGGATCGATGAGCAGTTCTTC

D gene: NA
clone size: NA
V gene: TRBV23-1
J gene: TRBJ2-5
CDR3 protein: CASSQTNPTLIDGNKETQYF
CDR3 DNA: TGCGCCAGCAGTCAAACTAACCCGACTCTCATCGACGGTAACAAAGAGACCCAGTACTTC

D gene: NA
clone size: NA
V gene: TRBV11-2
J gene: TRBJ2-3
CDR3 protein: CASSLRNADTQYF
CDR3 DNA: TGTGCCAGCAGCCTCCGAAATGCAGATACGCAGTATTTT

D gene: NA
clone size: NA
V gene: TRBV12-3/TRBV12-4
J gene: TRBJ1-5
CDR3 protein: CASRQDPGEIPPQHF
CDR3 DNA: TGTGCCAGCAGGCAGGACCCAGGGGAGATACCGCCCCAGCATTTT

D gene: NA
clone size: NA
V gene: TRBV20-1
J gene: TRBJ2-5
CDR3 protein: CSARSPARETQYF
CDR3 DNA: TGCAGTGCTAGATCCCCGGCCCGGGAGACCCAGTACTTC

D gene: NA
clone size: NA
V gene: TRBV2
J gene: TRBJ2-3
CDR3 protein: CASSEAGFSTDTQYF
CDR3 DNA: TGTGCCAGCAGTGAAGCGGGGTTTAGCACAGATACGCAGTATTTT

D gene: TRBD2
clone size: NA
V gene: TRBV6-5
J gene: TRBJ2-3
CDR3 protein: CASSYRASGGRDTQYF
CDR3 DNA: TGTGCCAGCAGTTACCGGGCTAGCGGCGGGCGCGATACGCAGTATTTT

D gene: TRBD1
clone size: once
V gene: TRBV28
J gene: TRBJ2-7
CDR3 protein: CASRGPGQNTEQYF
CDR3 DNA: TGTGCCAGCAGGGGTCCGGGACAGAATACGGAGCAGTACTTC

D gene: TRBD1
clone size: NA
V gene: TRBV15
J gene: TRBJ2-5
CDR3 protein: CATSRDAGGPGETQYF
CDR3 DNA: TGTGCCACCAGCAGAGATGCAGGGGGCCCTGGAGAGACCCAGTACTTC

D gene: NA
clone size: NA
V gene: TRBV11-1
J gene: TRBJ2-5
CDR3 protein: CASSFSSAAGRETQYF
CDR3 DNA: TGTGCCAGCAGCTTCAGTTCCGCGGCTGGCCGGGAGACCCAGTACTTC

D gene: NA
clone size: NA
V gene: TRBV20-1
J gene: TRBJ1-1
CDR3 protein: CSARGTVKNTEAFF
CDR3 DNA: TGCAGTGCTAGAGGTACGGTAAAGAACACTGAAGCTTTCTTT

D gene: NA
clone size: NA
V gene: TRBV19
J gene: TRBJ2-7
CDR3 protein: CASTEGGHVGEQYF
CDR3 DNA: TGTGCCAGTACCGAGGGAGGACACGTGGGCGAGCAGTACTTC